These 12 T cell receptor beta chains share one sample of origin, sequenced in a study of control samples from healthy donors and cancer patients. TCRdb's table, derived via immunoSEQ multiplex PCR, lists solely in-frame clones and lacks some. Here the sample spans about 160,000 clones, roughly 94% being singletons. Sequenced: PBMCs. The receptors derive from a man in his sixties with colorectal cancer.

V and J are TRBV6-5 and TRBJ1-1; perhaps TRBD1 as D (5 bases). The V end lost 0 bases, the J end lost 5 bases, and 10 bases lay between the germline ends. This CDR3 is built from 14 residues. In germline, CDR1 is MNHEY, CDR2 SVGAGI. As DNA, the CDR3 is TGTGCCAGCAGTTACTCCGGGGGGAGGACTGAAGCTTTCTTT. This sequence encodes CASSYSGGRTEAFF.

This rearrangement joins TRBV29-1 to TRBJ1-2, with D uncertain. The CDR3 runs 13 residues. Trimming removed 3 bases at V and 4 bases at J, with 12 bases between. The germline V gene has CDR1 SQVTM and CDR2 ANQGSEA. CDR3: CSVDSGMSYGYTF. CDR3 nucleotides: TGCAGCGTTGATTCGGGGATGAGCTATGGCTACACCTTC.

The chain recombines TRBV6-5 with TRBJ1-1; possible D gene TRBD1, 5 bases. The V and J ends lost 4 bases and 3 bases respectively, with 9 bases between them. Per the germline V gene, CDR1 is MNHEY and CDR2 is SVGAGI. CDR3 length: 13 amino acids. The CDR3 coding sequence is TGTGCCAGCAGTTGGGGCAGGGACACTGAAGCTTTCTTT. This encodes CASSWGRDTEAFF.

The chain employs TRBV30 and TRBJ2-7; D might be TRBD2 (5 bases). CDR3 length equals 15 residues. The V gene lost 2 bases and the J gene lost 2 bases, with 16 bases spanning the gap. Germline CDR1 and CDR2: GTSNPN and SVGIG (reference sequence). CDR3 sequence (DNA): TGTGCCTGGAGTCCAGCTAGGAGGCAGACCTACGAGCAGTACTTC. Its protein is CAWSPARRQTYEQYF.

The rearrangement links TRBV18 to TRBJ1-3; possibly TRBD1 for D (5 bases). Trimming left V 3 bases short and J 3 bases short, with 12 bases between. Germline V gene lookup returns CDR1 KGHSH and CDR2 LQKENI. The CDR3 loop spans 15 amino acids. The CDR3, as DNA: TGTGCCAGCTCACCTGGGACCAACAATGGAAACACCATATATTTT. This encodes CASSPGTNNGNTIYF.

The rearrangement links TRBV27 to TRBJ2-2; no reliable D call. Germline loops: CDR1 MNHEY, CDR2 SMNVEV (reference sequence). The CDR3 sequence is 13 residues long. V lost 6 bases to trimming and J lost 2 bases, with 7 bases between them. The CDR3 here is CASSPTNTGELFF. Written as DNA, the CDR3 is TGTGCCAGCAGCCCGACAAACACCGGGGAGCTGTTTTTT.

The rearrangement joins TRBV21-1 to TRBJ1-2. TRBV21-1 is labeled a pseudogene. The CDR3 is 18 residues long. The CDR3 coding sequence is TGTGCCAGCAGCAAGGGCTTTCTAGGGCAGTGTGCAAACTATGGCTACACCTTC. This sequence encodes CASSKGFLGQCANYGYTF.

This sequence joins TRBV28 and TRBJ1-6, with a weak D call TRBD1 (5 bases). The CDR3 is 13 amino acids. Germline V gene sequence: CDR1 MDHEN, CDR2 SYDVKM. Between the trimmed V and J ends, which lost 5 bases and 9 bases, there was a span of 11 bases. The CDR3 spells CASSRGSGSPLHF. CDR3 nucleotide sequence: TGTGCCAGCAGTCGGGGGTCGGGTTCACCCCTCCACTTT.

This chain joins TRBV4-1 and TRBJ1-2; a weak D match, TRBD1 (5 bases). Germline V gene lookup returns CDR1 MGHRA and CDR2 YSYEKL. The CDR3 is 16 residues long. V was cut by 0 bases and J by 2 bases, with 13 bases left in between. In nucleotides, the CDR3 is TGCGCCAGCAGCCAAGAGCCTCCGACAGAAAACTATGGCTACACCTTC. Its translation is CASSQEPPTENYGYTF.

This clone was seen once. The V gene is TRBV3-1 (or the pseudogene TRBV3-2), the J gene TRBJ2-1; 13 bases match TRBD2. V lost 0 bases to trimming and J lost 2 bases; unmatched junction nucleotides: 7. The germline CDR1 and CDR2 sequences are LGHDT and YNNKEL (reference sequence). CDR3 length: 19 amino acids. CDR3 in amino acids: CASSQEGFTSGGAYNEQFF. The DNA of the CDR3 is TGTGCCAGCAGCCAAGAGGGATTTACTAGCGGGGGGGCCTACAATGAGCAGTTCTTC.

This rearrangement joins TRBV6-5 to TRBJ2-7, with unresolved D. V was trimmed by 8 bases and J by 4 bases, leaving 9 bases between them. This CDR3 has 11 amino acids. Germline V gene lookup returns CDR1 MNHEY and CDR2 SVGAGI. As DNA, the CDR3 is TGTGCCAGCCGGGCCTTATACGAGCAGTACTTC. Amino acids: CASRALYEQYF.

V and J are TRBV5-1 and TRBJ2-7; 8 bases are a match to TRBD1. CDR3 length: 14 amino acids. The J segment lost 5 bases and the V segment lost 5 bases, leaving 9 bases of the junction unmatched. CDR1 is SGHRS, CDR2 YFSETQ, per germline. The CDR3 loop reads CASREGAGGDEQYF. The CDR3 DNA follows: TGCGCCAGCAGGGAAGGGGCAGGGGGCGACGAGCAGTACTTC.